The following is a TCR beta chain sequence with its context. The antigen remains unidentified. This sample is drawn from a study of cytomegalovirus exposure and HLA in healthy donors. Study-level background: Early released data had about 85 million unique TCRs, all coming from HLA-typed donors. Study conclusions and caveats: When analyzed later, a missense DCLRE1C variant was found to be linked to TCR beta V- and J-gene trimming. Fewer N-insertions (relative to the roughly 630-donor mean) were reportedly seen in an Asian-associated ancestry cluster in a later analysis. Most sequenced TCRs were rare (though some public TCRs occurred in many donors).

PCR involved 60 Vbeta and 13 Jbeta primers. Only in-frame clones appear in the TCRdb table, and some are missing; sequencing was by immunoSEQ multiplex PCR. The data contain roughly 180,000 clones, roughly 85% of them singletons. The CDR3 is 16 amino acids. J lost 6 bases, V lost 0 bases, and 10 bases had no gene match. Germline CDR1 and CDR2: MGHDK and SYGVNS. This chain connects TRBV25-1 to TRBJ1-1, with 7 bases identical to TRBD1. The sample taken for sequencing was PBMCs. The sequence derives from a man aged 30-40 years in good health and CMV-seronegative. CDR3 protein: CASSEYGPQGMAEAFF. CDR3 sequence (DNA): TGTGCCAGCAGTGAATATGGCCCACAGGGGATGGCTGAAGCTTTCTTT.